This is a list of T cell receptor beta chains from one sample in a study of T cells of healthy individuals. TCRdb used MiXCR to reprocess the 5' RACE reads, holding one entry per CDR3 protein. This sample has nearly 100,000 distinct CDR3 sequences, with 17% found just once. These receptors originate from a human donor in good health. The CDR3 runs from the conserved cysteine through the conserved F or W. The order of the fields is V gene, J gene, D gene, clone size, CDR3 protein, CDR3 DNA. D genes are given only for firm matches. Not all rows give a size; the values are once, few, many and, for expanded clones, a class.

>TRBV29-1|TRBJ2-7|TRBD2|-
CSVQTSGFYEQYF
TGCAGCGTTCAAACTAGCGGGTTCTACGAGCAGTACTTC
>TRBV20-1|TRBJ1-3|-|many
CSARDTQGGWDTIYF
TGCAGTGCTAGAGATACCCAAGGGGGGTGGGACACCATATATTTT
>TRBV28|TRBJ2-5|TRBD2|-
CAILTSGQETQYF
TGTGCCATCCTGACTAGCGGCCAAGAGACCCAGTACTTC
>TRBV7-2|TRBJ1-1|-|-
CASSLVDSTEAFF
TGTGCCAGCAGCTTAGTTGACAGTACTGAAGCTTTCTTT
>TRBV6-4|TRBJ2-3|-|-
CASSGDATDTQYF
TGTGCCAGCAGTGGGGACGCCACAGATACGCAGTATTTT
>TRBV30|TRBJ2-7|-|-
CAWSDPGQFEQYF
TGTGCCTGGAGTGACCCCGGACAGTTCGAGCAGTACTTC
>TRBV28|TRBJ1-1|-|-
CASSEFRGWTEAFF
TGTGCCAGCAGTGAGTTCAGGGGTTGGACTGAAGCTTTCTTT
>TRBV4-3|TRBJ2-3|-|many
CASSQSGRSPGDTQYF
TGCGCCAGCAGCCAATCAGGGCGCTCACCGGGGGATACGCAGTATTTT
>TRBV20-1|TRBJ2-1|-|many
CSARASGSSEVGEQFF
TGCAGTGCTAGGGCGTCGGGGTCTAGTGAAGTAGGTGAGCAGTTCTTC
>TRBV18|TRBJ1-2|TRBD1|few
CASSPKTGAHGYTF
TGTGCCAGCTCACCAAAGACAGGGGCACATGGCTACACCTTC
>TRBV4-2|TRBJ2-1|TRBD2|-
CASSQGLAGGREQFF
TGTGCCAGCAGCCAAGGACTAGCGGGAGGGCGTGAGCAGTTCTTC
>TRBV19|TRBJ2-3|-|-
CASSKGLGTDTQYF
TGTGCCAGTAGTAAGGGATTGGGGACAGATACGCAGTATTTT
>TRBV10-3|TRBJ2-5|-|many
CAISGGETQYF
TGTGCCATCAGTGGTGGAGAGACCCAGTACTTC
>TRBV20-1|TRBJ2-7|-|many
CSANSGLSYEQYF
TGCAGCGCAAACTCGGGACTTTCTTACGAGCAGTACTTC
>TRBV2|TRBJ2-3|TRBD2|-
CASTGLAKDTQYF
TGTGCCAGCACGGGACTAGCGAAAGATACGCAGTATTTT
>TRBV19|TRBJ2-1|TRBD2|many
CASTLGGSGVVDEQFF
TGTGCCAGTACCCTCGGGGGGAGTGGGGTAGTCGATGAGCAGTTCTTC
>TRBV12-3/TRBV12-4|TRBJ1-1|-|-
CASIPSGTDYTEAFF
TGTGCCAGCATTCCCAGCGGCACAGATTACACTGAAGCTTTCTTT
>TRBV27|TRBJ1-5|TRBD1|-
CASRQGPSNQPQHF
TGTGCCAGCCGACAGGGTCCTAGCAATCAGCCCCAGCATTTT
>TRBV20-1|TRBJ1-2|-|few
CSARDWNYGYTF
TGCAGTGCTAGGGATTGGAACTATGGCTACACCTTC
>TRBV10-3|TRBJ2-1|TRBD2|few
CAIASGGKYNEQFF
TGTGCCATCGCTAGCGGGGGGAAGTACAATGAGCAGTTCTTC
>TRBV7-9|TRBJ2-3|-|once
CASSLTGSDTQYF
TGTGCCAGCAGCTTGACGGGGTCAGATACGCAGTATTTT
>TRBV12-3/TRBV12-4|TRBJ1-2|-|once
CASSLRGDGYTF
TGTGCCAGCAGTTTGAGGGGGGATGGCTACACCTTC
>TRBV28|TRBJ2-5|-|-
CASSGPDTQETQYF
TGTGCCAGCAGTGGACCGGACACCCAAGAGACCCAGTACTTC
>TRBV19|TRBJ1-5|-|-
CASSTDRHNQPQHF
TGTGCCAGTAGTACCGACAGGCACAATCAGCCCCAGCATTTT
>TRBV11-1|TRBJ2-7|-|-
CASSLTNYEQYF
TGTGCCAGCAGCTTGACTAACTACGAGCAGTACTTC
>TRBV12-3/TRBV12-4|TRBJ1-2|TRBD1|many
CASLGQDDNYGYTF
TGTGCCAGTCTGGGACAGGACGATAACTATGGCTACACCTTC
>TRBV2|TRBJ2-3|-|few
CASSGGWRITDTQYF
TGTGCCAGCAGCGGGGGATGGCGAATCACAGATACGCAGTATTTT
>TRBV20-1|TRBJ1-5|-|many
CSARDPRSQIYQPQHF
TGCAGTGCTAGAGACCCCCGATCCCAGATATATCAGCCCCAGCATTTT
>TRBV14|TRBJ2-3|TRBD2|few
CASSQFVSGQSLDTQYF
TGTGCCAGCAGCCAATTCGTTAGCGGGCAAAGTTTGGATACGCAGTATTTT
>TRBV18|TRBJ2-5|TRBD2|-
CASSPPGLAKETQYF
TGTGCCAGCTCACCACCGGGACTAGCTAAAGAGACCCAGTACTTC
>TRBV18|TRBJ2-3|-|many
CASSPRADTQYF
TGTGCCAGCTCACCAAGGGCAGATACGCAGTATTTT
>TRBV6-2/TRBV6-3|TRBJ1-1|-|few
CASSRGRGLRAFF
TGTGCCAGCAGCCGTGGTCGAGGTCTGCGGGCTTTCTTT
>TRBV6-1|TRBJ2-3|-|few
CASRITDTQYF
TGTGCCAGCAGGATCACAGATACGCAGTATTTT
>TRBV7-9|TRBJ1-6|TRBD1|few
CASRQFDRADSPLHF
TGTGCCAGCAGGCAATTTGACAGGGCGGATTCACCCCTCCACTTT
>TRBV11-2|TRBJ2-6|-|many
CASSLGVSVANVLTF
TGTGCCAGCAGCTTAGGGGTCTCTGTGGCCAACGTCCTGACTTTC